This paragraph covers one TCR beta chain sequence. The antigen remains undetermined. This record comes from a study of cytomegalovirus exposure and HLA in healthy donors. Study-level background: There were 90 million to 130 million unique TCR beta sequences, drawn from 150 million to 200 million T cells, in an earlier analysis. Whole-study findings and limits: TCR beta V- and J-gene trimming was later associated with a missense DCLRE1C variant. With further analysis later on, most CMV-associated TCR beta chains appeared HLA-restricted. Productive rates of about 90% or about 30% were seen for most TCR beta V segments in an earlier analysis.

In the PCR, 60 Vbeta and 13 Jbeta primers were used. Sequenced by immunoSEQ multiplex PCR; TCRdb stores in-frame clones only, minus some. The sample has about 150,000 clones, about 72% seen once. Trimming took 0 bases from V and 7 from J, leaving 15 bases between them. Germline V gives CDR1 LGHNA, CDR2 YSLEER. The CDR3 contains 15 residues. The chain is built from TRBV4-3 and TRBJ1-2; D is perhaps TRBD1 (5 bases). The sequence came from a man in his fifties or sixties in good health and CMV-seronegative. Sequenced input: PBMCs. The CDR3: CASSQERGLLSGYTF. In DNA, the CDR3 is TGCGCCAGCAGCCAAGAAAGGGGTCTTTTGAGTGGCTACACCTTC.